This T cell receptor (beta chain) is drawn from a study of response to subunit inactivated influenza vaccine. The CDR3 has 14 amino acids. Germline assignment: CDR1 SGHTA and CDR2 FQGTGA. J lost 4 bases, V lost 5 bases, and 7 bases had no gene match. In regard to this clonotype: Its antigen is undetermined.

TCRdb analysed the RT-PCR reads with MiXCR anew, one entry per CDR3 protein. The sample has roughly 780,000 distinct CDR3 sequences, around 20% seen once. General study results and limits: Seasonal influenza vaccination, on each occasion, was suggested by the authors to recruit few new T cells.

V is TRBV7-3 and J is TRBJ1-1; 7 bases are shared with TRBD1. The TCR sequence derives from a man in his fifties who received an inactivated influenza vaccine. This specimen was PBMCs from blood, taken roughly 5 days after vaccination. CDR3 amino acids: CASSQQGGGTEAFF. The CDR3, as DNA: TGTGCCAGCAGCCAACAAGGGGGCGGCACTGAAGCTTTCTTT.